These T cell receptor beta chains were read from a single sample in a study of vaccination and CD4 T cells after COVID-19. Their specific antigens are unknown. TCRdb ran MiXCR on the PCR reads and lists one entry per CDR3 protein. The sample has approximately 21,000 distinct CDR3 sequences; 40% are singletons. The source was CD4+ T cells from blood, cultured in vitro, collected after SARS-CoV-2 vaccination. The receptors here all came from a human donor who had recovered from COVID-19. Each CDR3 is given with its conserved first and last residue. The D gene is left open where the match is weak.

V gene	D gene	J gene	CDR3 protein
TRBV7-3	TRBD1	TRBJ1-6	CASSLSGQANSPLHF
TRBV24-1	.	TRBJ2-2	CATSDFRGYTGELFF
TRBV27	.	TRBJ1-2	CASSHGTDYGYTF
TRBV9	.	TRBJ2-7	CASSVASSSYEQYF
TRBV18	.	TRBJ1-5	CASSPGRGRLLAF
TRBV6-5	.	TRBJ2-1	CASSYRTGRDEQFF
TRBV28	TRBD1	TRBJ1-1	CASSLLGTGAEAFF
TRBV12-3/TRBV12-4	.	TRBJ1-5	CASSWDNQPQHF
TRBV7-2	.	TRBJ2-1	CASSSLGREYNEQFF
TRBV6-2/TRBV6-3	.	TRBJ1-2	CASSYRGSRGYTF
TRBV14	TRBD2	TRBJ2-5	CASSQLGLAVETQYF
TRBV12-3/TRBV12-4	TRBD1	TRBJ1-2	CASSVRTGPASNYGYTF
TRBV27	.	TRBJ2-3	CASGVWKADTQYF
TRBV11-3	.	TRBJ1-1	CASSLDTGTNTEAFF
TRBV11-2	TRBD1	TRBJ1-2	CASSLRPKGAYGYTF
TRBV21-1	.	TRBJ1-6	CASSKAGRGAGKSPLHF
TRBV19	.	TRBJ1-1	CATHLGRNTEAFF
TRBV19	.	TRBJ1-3	CASSRNGHSGNTIYF
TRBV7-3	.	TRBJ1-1	CASSLTTFSEAFF
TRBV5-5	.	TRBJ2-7	CASSLNGKWEQYF
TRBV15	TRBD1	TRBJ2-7	CATGVGQGPYEQYF
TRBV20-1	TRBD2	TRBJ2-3	CSAPLAGGTDTQYF
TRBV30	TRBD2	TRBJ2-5	CAWSVASGPSGGETQYF
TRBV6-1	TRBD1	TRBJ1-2	CASSPGTGSFYTF
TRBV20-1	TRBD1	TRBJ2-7	CSARPGQGIFYEQYF
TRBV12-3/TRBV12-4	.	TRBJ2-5	CASSRTIQETQYF
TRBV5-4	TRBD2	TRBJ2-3	CASSLVPGRGGEDTQYF
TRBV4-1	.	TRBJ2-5	CASGQQVRGETQYF
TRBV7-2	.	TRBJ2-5	CASSGGAVETQYF
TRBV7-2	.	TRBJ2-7	CASSLVVTGGVYEQYF
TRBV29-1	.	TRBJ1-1	CSVASQGMNTEAFF